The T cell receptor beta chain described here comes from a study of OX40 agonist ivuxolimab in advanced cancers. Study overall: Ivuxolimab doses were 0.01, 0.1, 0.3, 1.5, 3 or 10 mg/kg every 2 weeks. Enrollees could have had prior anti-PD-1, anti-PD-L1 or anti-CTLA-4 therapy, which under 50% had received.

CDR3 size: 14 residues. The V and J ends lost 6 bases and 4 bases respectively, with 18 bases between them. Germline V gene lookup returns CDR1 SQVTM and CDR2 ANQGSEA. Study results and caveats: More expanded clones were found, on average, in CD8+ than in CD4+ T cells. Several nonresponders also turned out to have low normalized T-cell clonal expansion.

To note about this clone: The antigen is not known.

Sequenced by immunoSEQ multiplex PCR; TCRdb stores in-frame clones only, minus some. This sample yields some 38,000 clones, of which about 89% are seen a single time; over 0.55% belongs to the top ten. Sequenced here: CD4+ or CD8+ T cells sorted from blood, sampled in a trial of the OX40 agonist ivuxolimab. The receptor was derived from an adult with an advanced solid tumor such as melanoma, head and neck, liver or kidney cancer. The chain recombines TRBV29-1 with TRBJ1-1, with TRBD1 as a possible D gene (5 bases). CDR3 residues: CSVHSGDVGTEAFF. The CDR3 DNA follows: TGCAGCGTCCACTCGGGGGACGTGGGCACTGAAGCTTTCTTT.